What follows describes a single T cell receptor (beta chain). What it binds is not known. The source of the sample is a study of T cell clusters in autoimmune cytopenias. Study-level findings and limits: Primary autoimmune cytopenia patients seemingly lacked the physiological T cell clusters found in healthy donors.

Each sample's input was around 270 ng genomic DNA, about 38,000 genome equivalents. The germline V gene has CDR1 SNHLY and CDR2 FYNNEI. The length of the CDR3 is 13 residues. TRB was amplified by touch-down multiplex PCR, primer pools A and B combined. TCRdb reprocessed the multiplex PCR reads and reports one entry per CDR3 protein, with no DNA. This sample carries under 2,000 distinct CDR3 sequences, with about half going to the ten biggest clones. The receptor was isolated from a human donor with an autoimmune cytopenia or autoimmune hepatitis (not recorded which). This chain uses TRBV2 with TRBJ2-3. Source material: peripheral blood. The CDR3 loop is CASSPDYTDTQYF.